The next 2 T cell receptor beta chains were all read from a single sample in a study of blood T cell repertoires in COVID-19 (dated by TCRdb to between 2020 and 2021). The library was generated by the immunoSEQ multiplex PCR assay. TCRdb obtained this table from immuneACCESS and retained in-frame rearrangements with V and J assigned. These tables miss some clones; where compared with another copy, unresolved V genes account for less than half of the shortfall, and the remainder is unexplained. Present in this sample are roughly 190,000 clones, 70% to 90% of which were seen just once. Of the sample, 4.4% falls within the top ten clones. Source material: peripheral blood. Source of these receptors: a human donor in a cohort sampled during active COVID-19.

As concerns this clone: This sample also contains other DNA sequences that code for the same CDR3. As DNA, the CDR3 is TGCGCCAGCAGCTTGGAGGGGGGGCGGACAGATACGCAGTATTTT. Amino acid sequence: CASSLEGGRTDTQYF. V is TRBV5-1 and J is TRBJ2-3; TRBD2 might be the D (7 bases). The ends were cut back, 0 bases at V and 3 bases at J, with 11 bases in the middle. The CDR3 covers 15 residues. Germline CDR1 and CDR2: SGHRS and YFSETQ.

The V call is TRBV15, the J call TRBJ1-2; 9 nucleotides line up with TRBD1. V lost 2 bases and J lost 0; bases outside the gene matches: 4. The length of the CDR3 is 16 residues. Germline CDR1 LNHNV, CDR2 YYDKDF (reference sequence). The CDR3 DNA reads as TGTGCCACCAGCAGAAGACGACAGGGGGCTAACTATGGCTACACCTTC. Protein sequence: CATSRRRQGANYGYTF.